This T cell receptor beta chain was identified in a study of monozygotic twins with inflammatory bowel disease. General observations from the study: Possibly reflecting limited power, no difference in repertoire similarity was found between concordant and discordant twins. On the inverse Simpson index, IBD patients scored lower for TCRbeta diversity than healthy co-twins.

TCRdb re-analyzed the 5' RACE reads; it lists each CDR3 protein once, without DNA. Recorded for this sample: 80,000 or so distinct CDR3 sequences. This CDR3 has 14 residues. Germline CDR1 is SGHKS and CDR2 is YYEKEE (reference sequence). Comments on this clonotype: The antigen is not known.

T cells were not sorted, and total RNA was isolated straight from whole blood. The source is a human donor with ulcerative colitis or Crohn's disease, or a healthy co-twin of an affected twin (not recorded which). The gene calls are TRBV5-5 and TRBJ1-2; TCRdb's D gene call, TRBD1, goes unchecked for lack of DNA. Sample: blood. CDR3 amino acids: CASSSGGQGYGYTF.